This paragraph covers one T cell receptor beta chain sequence. Donors were grouped by their self-reported clinical history. Trimming removed 8 bases at V and 7 bases at J, with 18 bases between. There are 15 residues in the CDR3. The germline V gene has CDR1 LNHNV and CDR2 YYDKDF (reference sequence). Assay: immunoSEQ multiplex PCR; the TCRdb copy retains only in-frame clones and omits some. The table lists 400,000 to 450,000 clones, roughly 91% of them singletons. The data were obtained in a study of blood T cell repertoires in COVID-19. Study-wide context: T cells, B-cell-depleted T cells, or PBMCs supplied cDNA or gDNA.

This receptor was obtained from a young man who had recovered from COVID-19. V usage is TRBV15 and J usage is TRBJ1-6; perhaps TRBD1 as D (5 bases). The sample comprised PBMCs or T cells enriched from blood (not recorded which). The CDR3 nucleotides read TGTGCCACCCGTAGGGGCCCTATCCAGAATTCACCCCTCCACTTT. Translating gives CATRRGPIQNSPLHF.